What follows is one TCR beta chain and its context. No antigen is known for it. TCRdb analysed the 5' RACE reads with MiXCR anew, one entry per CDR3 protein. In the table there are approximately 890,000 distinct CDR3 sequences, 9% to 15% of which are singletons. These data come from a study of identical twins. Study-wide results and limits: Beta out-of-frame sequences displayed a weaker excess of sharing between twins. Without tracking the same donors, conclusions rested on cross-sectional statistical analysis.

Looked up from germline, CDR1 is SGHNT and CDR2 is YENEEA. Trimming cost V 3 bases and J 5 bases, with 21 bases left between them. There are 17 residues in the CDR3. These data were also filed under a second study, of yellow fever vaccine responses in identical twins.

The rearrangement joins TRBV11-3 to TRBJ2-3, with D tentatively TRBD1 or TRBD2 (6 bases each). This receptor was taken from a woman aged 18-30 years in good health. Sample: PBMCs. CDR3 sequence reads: CASSFSTGGAGGDTQYF. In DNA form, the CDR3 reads TGTGCCAGCAGCTTTAGTACCGGGGGCGCTGGTGGAGATACGCAGTATTTT.